The source of this T cell receptor (beta chain) is a study of early T cells in non-severe SARS-CoV-2 infection. Across the whole study: Investigators sequenced bulk RNA drawn from unsorted whole blood, and chains remained unpaired.

Study conclusions and caveats: Clonotype matching in VDJdb favored anti-spike CD8 responses and did not capture private and CD4 specificities.

Unique molecular identifiers tagged individual cDNA molecules. TCRdb used MiXCR to reprocess the 5' RACE reads, holding one entry per CDR3 protein. The table records 90,000 to 100,000 distinct CDR3 sequences, roughly 13% of them present only once. A word on this clonotype: The antigen remains undetermined.

The germline CDR1 and CDR2 sequences are ENHRY and SYGVKD. Trimming took 4 bases from V and 3 from J, leaving 19 bases between them. The CDR3 has 16 residues. V usage is TRBV10-3 and J usage is TRBJ2-7; possibly TRBD2 for D (7 bases). The sequencing input was whole blood. This clonotype was sampled from an adult who was a healthcare worker with PCR-confirmed SARS-CoV-2 infection or an uninfected control (not recorded which). The CDR3 loop reads CAISARGAGSLYEQYF. As DNA, the CDR3 is TGTGCCATCAGTGCCCGGGGGGCGGGGTCCCTCTACGAGCAGTACTTC.